The present entry profiles one T cell receptor (beta chain) with its context. Antigen specificity is unknown. The data were taken from a study of CD8+ T cells in alopecia areata. Study-wide points: Mice showed clearer TCR sharing than patients did, a gap that was possibly HLA-related.

cDNA reverse transcribed from extracted RNA served as the sequencing template. Some clones are missing from TCRdb's copy, which holds only in-frame ones; the method was immunoSEQ multiplex PCR. The profile covers 140,000 to 150,000 clones, with approximately 50% appearing a single time and approximately 0.99% taken by the ten largest. The sequence was obtained from a human donor with alopecia areata. The sample consisted of CD4+ T cells sorted from blood, taken at week 0.

The CDR3 here is CAWEAAPRTNEQFF. In DNA, the CDR3 is TGTGCCTGGGAGGCCGCTCCCCGAACTAATGAGCAGTTCTTC. This sequence joins TRBV30 and TRBJ2-1, with D uncertain. CDR1 GTSNPN and CDR2 SVGIG come from the germline V gene (reference sequence). This CDR3 is 14 amino acids long. V gave up 5 bases and J gave up 7 bases, with 18 bases separating them. Looking up the rest from reference TRBV30 and TRBJ2-1 gives the full variable domain: SQTIHQWPATLVQPVGSPLSLECTVEGTSNPNLYWYRQAAGRGLQLLFYSVGIGQISSEVPQNLSASRPQDRQFILSSKKLLLSDSGFYLCAWEAAPRTNEQFFGPGTRLTVL.